The 11 T cell receptor beta chains in this list originate from one sample, sequenced in a study of cytomegalovirus exposure and HLA in healthy donors. PCR used 60 Vbeta primers and 13 Jbeta primers. Sequenced by immunoSEQ multiplex PCR; TCRdb stores in-frame clones only, minus some. The data show roughly 180,000 clones, approximately 81% seen once. The sequenced sample was PBMCs. Every receptor here comes from a woman aged 18-35 years in good health and CMV-seronegative.

CDR3 loop: CASSLRTSGIDLMYEQYF. CDR3 sequence (DNA): TGCGCCAGCAGCCTTCGGACTAGCGGGATCGATCTAATGTACGAGCAGTACTTC. The chain combines TRBV4-1 with TRBJ2-7; TRBD2 matches 12 bases. Germline loops: CDR1 MGHRA, CDR2 YSYEKL. V lost 4 bases to trimming and J lost 4 bases; unmatched junction nucleotides: 14. The CDR3 runs to 18 residues.

Remarks on this clone: Other DNA sequences in the sample encode the same CDR3. The CDR3 is CASSKSEALGVKPQHF. The DNA of the CDR3 is TGTGCCAGCAGCAAAAGTGAGGCGTTGGGTGTCAAACCCCAGCATTTT. The chain has TRBV21-1 and TRBJ1-5. TRBV21-1 counts as a pseudogene. The CDR3 runs 16 residues.

The CDR3: CASRVVDNEQFF. For the CDR3, the DNA is TGCGCCAGCAGAGTAGTCGACAATGAGCAGTTCTTC. V and J are TRBV5-1 and TRBJ2-1; D unresolved. Trimming took off 5 bases at V and 5 bases at J, with 8 bases between the two ends. CDR3 length equals 12 residues. CDR1 is SGHRS, CDR2 YFSETQ, per germline.

The chain recombines TRBV6-6 with TRBJ1-5; unclear D gene. With 2 bases removed from V and 2 bases from J, the gap between germline ends came to 10 bases. Germline CDR1 and CDR2: MNHNY and SVGAGI (reference sequence). The CDR3 spans 15 residues. The CDR3 DNA sequence: TGTGCCAGCAGTTACGGAGGGAGTCGCAATCAGCCCCAGCATTTT. Its protein is CASSYGGSRNQPQHF.

The chain uses TRBV6-6 and TRBJ2-5; 7 bases are a match to TRBD1. The J call may be mistaken, given a closer DNA end match to TRBJ2-7. Germline values: CDR1 MNHNY, CDR2 SVGAGI (reference sequence). The CDR3 contains 13 residues. CDR3 in DNA: TGTGCCAGCAGTTACGACAGGGTCCACGAGCAGTACTTC. It codes for CASSYDRVHEQYF.

This clone was seen more than once but under ten times. J is TRBJ2-7 and V is TRBV7-9; D gene unclear. Trimming took off 1 base at V and 0 bases at J, with 13 bases between the two ends. Germline CDR1 SEHNR, CDR2 FQNEAQ (reference sequence). The CDR3 is 16 residues long. This chain's CDR3 is CASSLDVSRYSYEQYF. CDR3 bases: TGTGCCAGCAGCTTAGATGTCTCCAGGTACTCCTACGAGCAGTACTTC.

The genes are TRBV27 and TRBJ2-7, with TRBD2 matching over 9 bases. Germline CDR1 reads MNHEY; CDR2 reads SMNVEV (reference sequence). V lost 6 bases to trimming and J lost 2 bases; unmatched junction nucleotides: 8. The CDR3 totals 15 residues. The CDR3 nucleotides are TGTGCCAGCAGGGGAGGCCTAGCGGGAACCTACGAGCAGTACTTC. Protein sequence: CASRGGLAGTYEQYF.

This chain connects TRBV5-1 to TRBJ2-3, with D maybe TRBD2 (7 bases). The ends were cut back, 4 bases at V and 1 base at J, with 16 bases in the middle. Germline CDR1 reads SGHRS; CDR2 reads YFSETQ. The CDR3 is 16 residues long. The CDR3 region has the DNA TGCGCCAGCAGCGGTGAAAGGGGGGGAGGCACAGATACGCAGTATTTT. This translates into CASSGERGGGTDTQYF.

This chain uses TRBV29-1 with TRBJ2-7; no reliable D call. Trimming removed 0 bases from V and 1 base from J, with 16 bases in between. Germline CDR1 SQVTM, CDR2 ANQGSEA. The CDR3 is 16 amino acids. CDR3 residues: CSVEDTRQGLSYEQYF. The CDR3, as DNA: TGCAGCGTTGAAGATACTCGACAAGGCCTTTCCTACGAGCAGTACTTC.

The chain links TRBV19 to TRBJ2-7; 8 nucleotides agree with TRBD1. The CDR3 covers 14 residues. The V gene's germline CDR1 is LNHDA and CDR2 SQIVND (reference sequence). The V gene end was trimmed by 4 bases and the J gene end by 5 bases; junction bases not matched to a gene: 7. The CDR3 region has the DNA TGTGCCAGTAGTAACTGGACAGGGTACCACGAGCAGTACTTC. Its protein product is CASSNWTGYHEQYF.

As DNA, the CDR3 is TGTGCCAGCAGTTTACGGCAGGGCGATGGCTACACCTTC. Its protein product is CASSLRQGDGYTF. The chain combines TRBV28 with TRBJ1-2, with D possibly matching TRBD1 (5 bases). This CDR3 comprises 13 residues. CDR1 is MDHEN, CDR2 SYDVKM, per germline. V lost 2 bases and J 6 bases, leaving 10 bases between the germline ends.